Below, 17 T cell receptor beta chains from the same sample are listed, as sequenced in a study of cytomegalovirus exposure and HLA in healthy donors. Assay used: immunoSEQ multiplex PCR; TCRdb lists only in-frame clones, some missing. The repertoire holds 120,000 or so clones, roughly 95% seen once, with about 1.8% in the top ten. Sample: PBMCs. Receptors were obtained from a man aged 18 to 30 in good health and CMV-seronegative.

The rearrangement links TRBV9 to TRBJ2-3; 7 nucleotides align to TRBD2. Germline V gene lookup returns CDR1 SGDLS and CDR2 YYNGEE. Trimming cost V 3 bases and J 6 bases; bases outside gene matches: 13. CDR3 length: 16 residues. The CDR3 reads CASSARGYQMGDTQYF. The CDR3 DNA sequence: TGTGCCAGCAGCGCGCGGGGGTACCAGATGGGGGATACGCAGTATTTT.

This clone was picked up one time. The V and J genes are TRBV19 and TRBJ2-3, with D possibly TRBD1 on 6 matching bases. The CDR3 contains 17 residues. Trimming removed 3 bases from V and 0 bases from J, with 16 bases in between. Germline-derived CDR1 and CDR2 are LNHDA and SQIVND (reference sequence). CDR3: CASSIPTGNPSTDTQYF. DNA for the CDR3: TGTGCCAGTAGTATCCCCACAGGGAACCCTAGCACAGATACGCAGTATTTT.

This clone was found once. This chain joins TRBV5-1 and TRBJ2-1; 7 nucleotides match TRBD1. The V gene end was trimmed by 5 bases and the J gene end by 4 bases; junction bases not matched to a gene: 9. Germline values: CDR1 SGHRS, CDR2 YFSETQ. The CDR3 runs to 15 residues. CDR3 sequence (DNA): TGCGCCAGCAGGGTCGGGACAGCGTATTACAATGAGCAGTTCTTC. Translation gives CASRVGTAYYNEQFF. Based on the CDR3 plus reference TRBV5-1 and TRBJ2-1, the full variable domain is KAGVTQTPRYLIKTRGQQVTLSCSPISGHRSVSWYQQTPGQGLQFLFEYFSETQRNKGNFPGRFSGRQFSNSRSEMNVSTLELGDSALYLCASRVGTAYYNEQFFGPGTRLTVL.

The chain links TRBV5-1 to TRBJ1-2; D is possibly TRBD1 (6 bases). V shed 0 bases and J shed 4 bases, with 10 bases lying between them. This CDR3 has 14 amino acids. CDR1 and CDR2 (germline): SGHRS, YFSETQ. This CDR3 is CASSLDGTPYGYTF. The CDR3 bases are TGCGCCAGCAGCTTGGATGGGACACCCTATGGCTACACCTTC. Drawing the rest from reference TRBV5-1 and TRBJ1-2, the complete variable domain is KAGVTQTPRYLIKTRGQQVTLSCSPISGHRSVSWYQQTPGQGLQFLFEYFSETQRNKGNFPGRFSGRQFSNSRSEMNVSTLELGDSALYLCASSLDGTPYGYTFGSGTRLTVV.

The CDR3 reads CASSPPRDRAVPNYGYTF. The CDR3 DNA follows: TGTGCCAGCAGTCCGCCCCGGGACAGGGCTGTTCCTAACTATGGCTACACCTTC. The chain links TRBV28 to TRBJ1-2, with 9 bases fitting TRBD1. V dropped 5 bases and J dropped 0; count of bases not matched to a gene: 13. This CDR3 has 18 amino acids. CDR1 is MDHEN and CDR2 is SYDVKM in the germline V gene.

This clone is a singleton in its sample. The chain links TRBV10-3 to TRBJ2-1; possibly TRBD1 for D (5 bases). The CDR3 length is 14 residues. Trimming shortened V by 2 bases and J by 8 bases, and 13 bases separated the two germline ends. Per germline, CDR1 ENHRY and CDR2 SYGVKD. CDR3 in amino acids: CAISEGASRDEQFF. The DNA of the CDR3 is TGTGCCATCAGTGAGGGAGCGTCCAGGGATGAGCAGTTCTTC.

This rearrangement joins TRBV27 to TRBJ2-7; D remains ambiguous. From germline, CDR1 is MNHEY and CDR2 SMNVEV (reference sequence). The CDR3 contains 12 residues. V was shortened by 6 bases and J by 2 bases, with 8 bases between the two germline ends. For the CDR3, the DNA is TGTGCCAGCAGCTACGGTCCCTACGAGCAGTACTTC. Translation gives CASSYGPYEQYF.

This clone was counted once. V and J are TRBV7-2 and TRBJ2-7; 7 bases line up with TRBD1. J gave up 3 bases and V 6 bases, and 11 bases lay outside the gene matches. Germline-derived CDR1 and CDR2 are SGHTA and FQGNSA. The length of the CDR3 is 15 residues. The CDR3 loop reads CASRPTGESGYEQYF. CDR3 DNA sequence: TGTGCCAGCAGGCCCACAGGGGAAAGTGGCTACGAGCAGTACTTC.

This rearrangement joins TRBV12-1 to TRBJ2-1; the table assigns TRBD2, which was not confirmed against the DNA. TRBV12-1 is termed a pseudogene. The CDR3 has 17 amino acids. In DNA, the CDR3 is TGTGCCAGCAGCTTTGGGGGACTAGCGGGAGAAAACAATGAGCAGTTCTTC. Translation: CASSFGGLAGENNEQFF.

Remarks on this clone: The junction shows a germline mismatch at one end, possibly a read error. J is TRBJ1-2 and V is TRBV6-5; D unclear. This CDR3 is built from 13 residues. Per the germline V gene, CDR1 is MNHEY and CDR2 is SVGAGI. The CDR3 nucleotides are TGTGCCAGCAGTCCCTTCTTCTACTACGGCTACACCTTC. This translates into CASSPFFYYGYTF.

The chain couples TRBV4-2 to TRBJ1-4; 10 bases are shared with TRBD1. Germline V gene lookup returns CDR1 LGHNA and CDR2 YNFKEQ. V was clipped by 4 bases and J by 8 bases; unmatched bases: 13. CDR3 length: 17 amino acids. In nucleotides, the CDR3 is TGTGCCAGCAGCCGACGCCCCCCCGGGACAGGGGAGGAAAAACTGTTTTTT. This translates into CASSRRPPGTGEEKLFF.

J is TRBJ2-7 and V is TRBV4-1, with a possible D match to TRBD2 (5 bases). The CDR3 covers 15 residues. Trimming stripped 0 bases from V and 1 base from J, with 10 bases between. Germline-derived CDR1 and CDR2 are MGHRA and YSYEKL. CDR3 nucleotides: TGCGCCAGCAGCCAAGATGAGGGCCAGTCCTACGAGCAGTACTTC. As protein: CASSQDEGQSYEQYF.

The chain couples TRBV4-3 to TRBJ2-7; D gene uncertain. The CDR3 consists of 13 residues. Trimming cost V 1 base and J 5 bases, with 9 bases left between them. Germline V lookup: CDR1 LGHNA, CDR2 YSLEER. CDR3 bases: TGCGCCAGCAGCCAAGCCCCCCGCGACGAGCAGTACTTC. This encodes CASSQAPRDEQYF.

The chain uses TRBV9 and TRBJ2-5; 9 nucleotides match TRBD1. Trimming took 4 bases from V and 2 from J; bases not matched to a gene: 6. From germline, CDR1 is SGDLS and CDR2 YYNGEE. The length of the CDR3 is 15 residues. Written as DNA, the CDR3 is TGTGCCAGCAGCTTTTACAGGGGGCAACAAGAGACCCAGTACTTC. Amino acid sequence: CASSFYRGQQETQYF.

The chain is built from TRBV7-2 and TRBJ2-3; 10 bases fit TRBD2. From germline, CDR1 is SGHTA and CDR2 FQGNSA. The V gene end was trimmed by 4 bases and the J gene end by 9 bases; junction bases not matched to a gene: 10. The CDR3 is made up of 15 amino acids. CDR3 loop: CASSSRTSGLSTQYF. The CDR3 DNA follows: TGTGCCAGCAGCTCGCGGACTAGCGGCCTCTCAACGCAGTATTTT.

CDR3 in DNA: TGTGCCAGCAGCTTAGTATTGTCGCACGGGGGCAATGAGCAGTTCTTC. Amino acids: CASSLVLSHGGNEQFF. The chain combines TRBV7-9 with TRBJ2-1, with D maybe TRBD2 (6 bases). The CDR3 runs 16 residues. CDR1 SEHNR and CDR2 FQNEAQ come from the germline V gene (reference sequence). Trimming shortened V by 1 base and J by 6 bases, and 16 bases separated the two germline ends.

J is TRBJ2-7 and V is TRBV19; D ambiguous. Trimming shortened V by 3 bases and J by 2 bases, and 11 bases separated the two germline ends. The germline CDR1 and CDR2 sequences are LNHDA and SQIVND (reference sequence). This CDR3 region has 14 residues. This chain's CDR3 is CASSMSVAAYEQYF. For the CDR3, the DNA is TGTGCCAGTAGTATGTCTGTGGCCGCCTACGAGCAGTACTTC.